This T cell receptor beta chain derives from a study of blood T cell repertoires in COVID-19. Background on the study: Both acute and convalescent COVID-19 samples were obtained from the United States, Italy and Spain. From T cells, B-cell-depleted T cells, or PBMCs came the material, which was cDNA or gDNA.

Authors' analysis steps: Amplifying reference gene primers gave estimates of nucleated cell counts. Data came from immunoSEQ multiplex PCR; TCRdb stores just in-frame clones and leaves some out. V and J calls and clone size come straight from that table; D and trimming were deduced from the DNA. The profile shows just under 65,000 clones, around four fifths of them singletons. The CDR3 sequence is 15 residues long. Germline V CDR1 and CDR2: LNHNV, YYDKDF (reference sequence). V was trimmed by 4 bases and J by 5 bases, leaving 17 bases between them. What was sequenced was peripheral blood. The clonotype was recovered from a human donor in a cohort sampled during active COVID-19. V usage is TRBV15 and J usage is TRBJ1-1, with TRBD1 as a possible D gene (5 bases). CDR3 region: CATSKVGGRVTEAFF. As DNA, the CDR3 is TGTGCCACCAGCAAGGTCGGGGGACGGGTGACTGAAGCTTTCTTT.